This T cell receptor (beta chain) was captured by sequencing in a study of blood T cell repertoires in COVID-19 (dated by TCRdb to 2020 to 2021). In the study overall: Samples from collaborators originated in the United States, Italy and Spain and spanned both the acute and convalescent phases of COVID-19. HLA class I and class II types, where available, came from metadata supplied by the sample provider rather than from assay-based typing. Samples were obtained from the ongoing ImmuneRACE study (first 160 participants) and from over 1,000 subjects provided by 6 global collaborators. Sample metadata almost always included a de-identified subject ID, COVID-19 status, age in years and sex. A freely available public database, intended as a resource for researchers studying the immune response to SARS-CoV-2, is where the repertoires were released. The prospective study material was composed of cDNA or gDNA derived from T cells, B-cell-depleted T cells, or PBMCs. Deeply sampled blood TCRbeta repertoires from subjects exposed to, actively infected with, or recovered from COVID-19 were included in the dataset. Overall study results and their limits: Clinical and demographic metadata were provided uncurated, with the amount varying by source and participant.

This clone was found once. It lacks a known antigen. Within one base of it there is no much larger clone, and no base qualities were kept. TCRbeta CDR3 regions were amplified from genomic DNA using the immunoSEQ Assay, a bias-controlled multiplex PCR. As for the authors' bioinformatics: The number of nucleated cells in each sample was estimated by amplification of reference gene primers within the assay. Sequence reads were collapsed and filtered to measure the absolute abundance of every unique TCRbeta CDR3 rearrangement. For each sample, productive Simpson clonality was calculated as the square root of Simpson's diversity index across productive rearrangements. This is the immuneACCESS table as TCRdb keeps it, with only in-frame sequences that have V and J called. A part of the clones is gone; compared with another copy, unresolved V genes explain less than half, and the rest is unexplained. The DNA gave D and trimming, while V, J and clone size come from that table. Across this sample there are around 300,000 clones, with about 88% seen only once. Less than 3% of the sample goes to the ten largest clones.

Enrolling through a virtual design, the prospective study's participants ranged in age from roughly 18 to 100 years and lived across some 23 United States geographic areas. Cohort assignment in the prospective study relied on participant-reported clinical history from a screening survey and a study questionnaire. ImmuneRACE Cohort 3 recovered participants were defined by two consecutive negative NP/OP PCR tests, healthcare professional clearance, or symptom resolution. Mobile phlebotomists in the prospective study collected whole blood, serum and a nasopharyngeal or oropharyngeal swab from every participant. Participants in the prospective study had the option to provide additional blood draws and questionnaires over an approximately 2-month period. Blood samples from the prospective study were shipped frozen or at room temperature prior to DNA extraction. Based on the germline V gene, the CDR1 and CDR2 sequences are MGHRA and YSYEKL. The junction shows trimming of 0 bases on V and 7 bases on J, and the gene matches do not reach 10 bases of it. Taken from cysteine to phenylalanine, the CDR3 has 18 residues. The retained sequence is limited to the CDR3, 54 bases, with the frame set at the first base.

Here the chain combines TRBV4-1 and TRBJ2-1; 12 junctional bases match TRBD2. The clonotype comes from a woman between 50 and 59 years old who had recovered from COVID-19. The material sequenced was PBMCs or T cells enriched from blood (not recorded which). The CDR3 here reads CASSQDLTSGSSRNEQFF. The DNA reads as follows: TGCGCCAGCAGCCAAGATCTGACTAGCGGGAGTAGTAGGAATGAGCAGTTCTTC.